The next 5 T cell receptor beta chains were all read from a single sample in a study of T cells in women clearing cervical HPV infection. The method was immunoSEQ multiplex PCR; TCRdb's version includes in-frame clones alone and lacks a portion of them. Its table lists tens of thousands of clones. Input material: blood buffy coat. Receptor source: a woman aged 18 to 75 with a cervical HPV16 infection that either progressed to CIN3+ or cleared (not recorded which).

Note on this clone: The read falls 3 residues short of the CDR3 end, and the missing part is taken from the germline J gene. The V call is TRBV2, the J call TRBJ1-4; 8 bases line up with TRBD1. CDR3 size: 14 residues. J gave up 1 base and V 9 bases, and 4 bases lay outside the gene matches. Germline CDR1 reads SNHLY; CDR2 reads FYNNEI. CDR3 DNA, as far as it was read: TGTGCCAGAGACAGGGGCCAAACTAATGAAAAA. Encoded protein: CARDRGQTNEK. In full, the CDR3 is CARDRGQTNEKLFF.

CDR3 bases read: TGTGCCAGCAGTGAAGCTCCCGACAGATATAATTCACCG. This codes for CASSEAPDRYNSP. The whole CDR3 region reads CASSEAPDRYNSPLFF. This sequence joins TRBV6-1 and TRBJ2-2, with D tentatively TRBD1 (5 bases). The missing CDR3 end, 3 residues past where the read stops, is filled in from the germline J gene. Germline V CDR1 and CDR2: MNHNS, SASEGT. The CDR3 covers 16 residues.

To note about this clone: Coverage ceases 3 residues before the CDR3 finishes, and the germline J gene fills in the end. The chain is built from TRBV5-6 and TRBJ2-3, with 8 bases lining up with TRBD2. The CDR3 spans 14 residues. The J segment lost 5 bases and the V segment lost 7 bases, leaving 9 bases of the junction unmatched. The V gene's germline CDR1 is SGHDT and CDR2 YYEEEE. The CDR3 bases that were read are TGTGCCAGCGGCCGGGGGGGCGGGGAAGATACG. Amino acids: CASGRGGGEDT. The full CDR3 is CASGRGGGEDTQYF.

With respect to this clone: The read stops 3 residues short of the end of the CDR3; the missing end is completed from the germline J gene. J is TRBJ2-1 and V is TRBV5-4; 9 bases agree with TRBD1. The junction had 7 bases not matched to a gene; V was cut back by 5 bases and J by 7 bases. The CDR3 contains 14 residues. Germline CDR1 SGHNT, CDR2 YYREEE (reference sequence). The CDR3 reads CASSERDRANEQFF. CDR3 DNA (partial): TGTGCCAGCAGTGAGCGGGACAGGGCAAATGAG.

Turning to this clone: Coverage ceases 3 residues before the CDR3 finishes, and the germline J gene fills in the end. J is TRBJ1-2 and V is TRBV7-7; no firm D call. CDR1 and CDR2 from the germline V gene are SSHAT and FNYEAQ (reference sequence). The CDR3 sequence is 15 residues long. The CDR3 region is CASSLGGSSKDTYTF. The sequenced part of the CDR3 DNA is TGTGCCAGCAGCTTAGGCGGGAGTTCTAAAGATACC. Full variable domain (missing parts from reference TRBV7-7 and TRBJ1-2): GAGVSQSPRYKVTKRGQDVTLRCDPISSHATLYWYQQALGQGPEFLTYFNYEAQPDKSGLPSDRFSAERPEGSISTLTIQRTEQRDSAMYRCASSLGGSSKDTYTFGSGTRLTVV.